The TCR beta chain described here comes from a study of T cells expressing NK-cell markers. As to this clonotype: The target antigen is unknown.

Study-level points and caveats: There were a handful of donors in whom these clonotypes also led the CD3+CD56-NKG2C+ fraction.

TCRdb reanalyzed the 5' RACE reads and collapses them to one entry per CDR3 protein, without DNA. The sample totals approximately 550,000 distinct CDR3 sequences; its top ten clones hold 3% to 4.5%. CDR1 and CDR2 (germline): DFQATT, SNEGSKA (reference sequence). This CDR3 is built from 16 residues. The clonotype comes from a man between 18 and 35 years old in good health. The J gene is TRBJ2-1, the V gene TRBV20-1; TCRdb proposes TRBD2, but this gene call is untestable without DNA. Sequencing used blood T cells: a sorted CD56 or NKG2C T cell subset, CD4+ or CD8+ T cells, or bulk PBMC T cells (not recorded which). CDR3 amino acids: CSTIGGVAGVMDEQFF.